This T cell receptor (beta chain) was sequenced for a study of blood T cells in healthy people across ages. Overall study findings and caveats: Changes seen in expanded clonotypes were possibly confounded by donor CMV status left unknown.

Through a sample-barcoded 5' primer and a J-beta primer mix, a second PCR was run for 7 to 11 cycles. A template-switch adaptor containing 12 random nucleotides labeled each cDNA molecule. The yield of each sample was at least 3 million CDR3-containing paired-end reads. In TCRdb, the 5' RACE reads were re-called with MiXCR into one record per CDR3 protein. The table lists more than 800,000 distinct CDR3 sequences, 25% to 30% of them singletons. The trim removed 4 bases at V and 10 bases at J, leaving 10 bases unmatched. The CDR3 sequence is 14 residues long. CDR1 and CDR2 from the germline V gene are MNHEY and SVGAGI. This clonotype was picked up a small number of times. Its antigen is currently unknown.

The sequenced material came from blood. The chain has TRBV6-5 and TRBJ1-1; the match to TRBD1 covers 9 bases. This sequence originates from a woman older than 75 in good health. CDR3 sequence reads: CASSLLVGQGSAFF. The DNA of the CDR3 is TGTGCCAGCAGTTTACTCGTGGGACAGGGTTCAGCTTTCTTT.